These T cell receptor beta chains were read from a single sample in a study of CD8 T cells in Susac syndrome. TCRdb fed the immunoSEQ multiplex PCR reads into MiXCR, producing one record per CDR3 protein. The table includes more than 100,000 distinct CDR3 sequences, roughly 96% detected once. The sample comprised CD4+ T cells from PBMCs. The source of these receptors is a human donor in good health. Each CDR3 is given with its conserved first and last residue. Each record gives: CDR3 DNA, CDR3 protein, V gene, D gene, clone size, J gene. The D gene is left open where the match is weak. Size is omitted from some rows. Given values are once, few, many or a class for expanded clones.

cdr3_nt: TGTGCCAGTAGTACGGACAGGGGGCGAAGTCAGCCCCAGCATTTT
cdr3_aa: CASSTDRGRSQPQHF
v_call: TRBV19
d_call: TRBD1
clone_size: NA
j_call: TRBJ1-5

cdr3_nt: TGTGCCAGCGGAACAGCTCCTGCAACTAATGAAAAACTGTTTTTT
cdr3_aa: CASGTAPATNEKLFF
v_call: TRBV7-2
d_call: NA
clone_size: once
j_call: TRBJ1-4

cdr3_nt: TGCAGTGCTAGTGGGTCGAATCAGCCCCAGCATTTT
cdr3_aa: CSASGSNQPQHF
v_call: TRBV20-1
d_call: NA
clone_size: NA
j_call: TRBJ1-5

cdr3_nt: TGTGCCAGCACCCTGACAGGGGCTGGAAACACCATATATTTT
cdr3_aa: CASTLTGAGNTIYF
v_call: TRBV6-6
d_call: TRBD1
clone_size: NA
j_call: TRBJ1-3

cdr3_nt: TGCAGTGCTTCGACAGGGCTCCATCAGCCCCAGCATTTT
cdr3_aa: CSASTGLHQPQHF
v_call: TRBV20-1
d_call: TRBD1
clone_size: NA
j_call: TRBJ1-5

cdr3_nt: TGTGCCAGCAGTATACCCCCTCGACAGGGGACTGAAGCTTTCTTT
cdr3_aa: CASSIPPRQGTEAFF
v_call: TRBV28
d_call: TRBD1
clone_size: NA
j_call: TRBJ1-1

cdr3_nt: TGTGCCAGCTCGTGGGCTACCAAAGAGACCCAGTACTTC
cdr3_aa: CASSWATKETQYF
v_call: TRBV18
d_call: NA
clone_size: NA
j_call: TRBJ2-5

cdr3_nt: TGTGCCAGCAGTCTCTGGGAAGAAGAGACCCAGTACTTC
cdr3_aa: CASSLWEEETQYF
v_call: TRBV2
d_call: NA
clone_size: NA
j_call: TRBJ2-5

cdr3_nt: TGCGCCAGCAGCCATCCGGGTGCAAATGAGCAGTTCTTC
cdr3_aa: CASSHPGANEQFF
v_call: TRBV4-1
d_call: NA
clone_size: NA
j_call: TRBJ2-1

cdr3_nt: TGTGCCAGCAGCCCCCGGGGGGGCTACGAGCAGTACTTC
cdr3_aa: CASSPRGGYEQYF
v_call: TRBV7-2
d_call: TRBD2
clone_size: NA
j_call: TRBJ2-7

cdr3_nt: TGTGCCAGTAGTGTTGGACGGGGCGGAGTGACCCAGTACTTC
cdr3_aa: CASSVGRGGVTQYF
v_call: TRBV19
d_call: NA
clone_size: NA
j_call: TRBJ2-5

cdr3_nt: TGTGCCTGGAGTACCGCAGGGCAGCAGCCCCAGCATTTT
cdr3_aa: CAWSTAGQQPQHF
v_call: TRBV30
d_call: NA
clone_size: NA
j_call: TRBJ1-5

cdr3_nt: TGTGCCAGCAGTTACGGGACTACCAACAATGAGCAGTTCTTC
cdr3_aa: CASSYGTTNNEQFF
v_call: TRBV6-6
d_call: TRBD2
clone_size: NA
j_call: TRBJ2-1

cdr3_nt: TGTGCCAGCAGCCAGGTCCAAGAGACCCAGTACTTC
cdr3_aa: CASSQVQETQYF
v_call: TRBV3-1
d_call: NA
clone_size: few
j_call: TRBJ2-5

cdr3_nt: TGTGCCAGCAGCCAAGTAAACAGTGGCTACACCTTC
cdr3_aa: CASSQVNSGYTF
v_call: TRBV3-1
d_call: NA
clone_size: NA
j_call: TRBJ1-2

cdr3_nt: TGTGCCAGCTCACCAATTGCAGCGGAGAACACTGAAGCTTTCTTT
cdr3_aa: CASSPIAAENTEAFF
v_call: TRBV18
d_call: NA
clone_size: once
j_call: TRBJ1-1

cdr3_nt: TGTGCCAGCAGTGTCCTGGGGGAGAAGAACACTGAAGCTTTCTTT
cdr3_aa: CASSVLGEKNTEAFF
v_call: TRBV27
d_call: NA
clone_size: NA
j_call: TRBJ1-1

cdr3_nt: TGTGCCAGCAGCTTGCCGACACCGAACACTGAAGCTTTCTTT
cdr3_aa: CASSLPTPNTEAFF
v_call: TRBV5-4
d_call: NA
clone_size: NA
j_call: TRBJ1-1

cdr3_nt: TGCAGTGCCCTGACTAGCGTATACACAGATACGCAGTATTTT
cdr3_aa: CSALTSVYTDTQYF
v_call: TRBV20-1
d_call: TRBD2
clone_size: NA
j_call: TRBJ2-3

cdr3_nt: TGTGCCAGCAGTGGGGACAGGGAGAACATTCAGTACTTC
cdr3_aa: CASSGDRENIQYF
v_call: TRBV2
d_call: TRBD1
clone_size: NA
j_call: TRBJ2-4

cdr3_nt: TGCGCCAGCAGCTTTGTACAGGGGGTATCCTACGAGCAGTACTTC
cdr3_aa: CASSFVQGVSYEQYF
v_call: TRBV5-1
d_call: TRBD1
clone_size: NA
j_call: TRBJ2-7

cdr3_nt: TGTGCCAGCAGTTCCCAGGGACTAGCGTCCTCTGGGGCCAACGTCCTGACTTTC
cdr3_aa: CASSSQGLASSGANVLTF
v_call: TRBV27
d_call: TRBD2
clone_size: NA
j_call: TRBJ2-6

cdr3_nt: TGCAGCGTTGGGCCGGGGAACTATGGCTACACCTTC
cdr3_aa: CSVGPGNYGYTF
v_call: TRBV29-1
d_call: NA
clone_size: NA
j_call: TRBJ1-2

cdr3_nt: TGTGCCAGCAAGTGGAACGGGAATTTGCCCGGGGAGCTGTTTTTT
cdr3_aa: CASKWNGNLPGELFF
v_call: TRBV2
d_call: NA
clone_size: NA
j_call: TRBJ2-2

cdr3_nt: TGTGCCAGCAGTTTTCAGGGTACTGAAGCTTTCTTT
cdr3_aa: CASSFQGTEAFF
v_call: TRBV12-3/TRBV12-4
d_call: NA
clone_size: NA
j_call: TRBJ1-1

cdr3_nt: TGCAGCGGAGGGGGATCTTTCACAGATACGCAGTATTTT
cdr3_aa: CSGGGSFTDTQYF
v_call: TRBV29-1
d_call: NA
clone_size: NA
j_call: TRBJ2-3

cdr3_nt: TGTGCCAGCAGTTCCGTCCCGGATACGCAGTATTTT
cdr3_aa: CASSSVPDTQYF
v_call: TRBV6-5
d_call: NA
clone_size: NA
j_call: TRBJ2-3

cdr3_nt: TGTGCCAGCAGCCTCCGAGCCCCAGCGAGCACAGATACGCAGTATTTT
cdr3_aa: CASSLRAPASTDTQYF
v_call: TRBV11-2
d_call: NA
clone_size: NA
j_call: TRBJ2-3

cdr3_nt: TGCGCCAGCAGCGATATAGCGGGAGTCGCGGATACGCAGTATTTT
cdr3_aa: CASSDIAGVADTQYF
v_call: TRBV5-1
d_call: TRBD2
clone_size: once
j_call: TRBJ2-3